This T cell receptor beta chain appears in the sequencing data of a study of shared clonotypes between healthy human individuals. Points from the study as a whole: As a rule, naive subsets had a larger estimated richness than memory subsets.

Repertoires were generated with immunoSEQ multiplex PCR, while TCRdb's copy carries only in-frame clones and drops some. The table has over a million clones, about 74% seen once. As to this clone: Its target is unknown.

Input material: memory CD4+ T cells sorted from blood. Subset denoted: CD45RA-negative fraction. The receptor was isolated from a man between 18 and 35 years old in good health.

CDR3 protein: CASSDSPMNYNEQFF. The DNA of the CDR3 is TGTGCCAGCAGTGATTCTCCCATGAACTACAATGAGCAGTTCTTC. This chain joins TRBV25-1 and TRBJ2-1; no firm D call. The V gene's germline CDR1 is MGHDK and CDR2 SYGVNS. This CDR3 region has 15 residues. V lost 3 bases and J 3 bases, leaving 12 bases between the germline ends.